This T cell receptor (beta chain) originates from a study of monozygotic twins with inflammatory bowel disease. Study-level results: For IBD patients, clonotypes shared with others were fewer than for healthy twins, especially with disease activity.

TCRdb re-analyzed the 5' RACE reads; it lists each CDR3 protein once, without DNA. This listing includes around 380,000 distinct CDR3 sequences. About this clonotype: Its antigen is as yet unknown.

The sequence was obtained from a human donor with ulcerative colitis or Crohn's disease, or a healthy co-twin of an affected twin (not recorded which). Sequencing was done on a sample of blood.

CDR3 amino acids: CSVGSYGDTTDTQYF. The chain carries TRBV20-1 and TRBJ2-3; TCRdb reports TRBD2, a call that lacks DNA to check it against. This CDR3 is 15 amino acids long. The germline V gene has CDR1 DFQATT and CDR2 SNEGSKA (reference sequence).